The 23 T cell receptor beta chains below all came from one sample that was sequenced in a study of blood T cells in healthy people across ages. Then a second PCR, running about 7 to 11 cycles, was carried out with a sample-barcoded 5' primer and a J-beta primer mix. One entry per CDR3 protein, called by TCRdb with MiXCR from the 5' RACE reads. Of around 1.5 million distinct CDR3 sequences detected, 59% appear once; the ten largest clones hold 5% to 7%. Sequencing used blood. The receptor source for this set is a man younger than 35 in good health.

The chain joins TRBV9 to TRBJ2-5, with 8 bases identical to TRBD2. Looked up from germline, CDR1 is SGDLS and CDR2 is YYNGEE. V lost 0 bases and J lost 5; bases outside the gene matches: 12. CDR3 length equals 17 residues. The CDR3 nucleotides read TGTGCCAGCAGCGTAGAAGTGGAGCGGGAGCATGCCGAGACCCAGTACTTC. Its protein product is CASSVEVEREHAETQYF.

The gene calls are TRBV7-2 and TRBJ2-1; D call uncertain. CDR1 is SGHTA, CDR2 FQGNSA, per germline. The V end lost 3 bases, the J end lost 10 bases, and 10 bases lay between the germline ends. This CDR3 spans 12 amino acids. The CDR3 DNA follows: TGTGCCAGCAGCTTTACCGCACCCGAGCAGTTCTTC. Translated, it gives CASSFTAPEQFF.

V and J are TRBV2 and TRBJ2-1, with 7 bases fitting TRBD2. The end of the DNA aligns better with TRBJ2-7, so the J call may be wrong. The CDR3 sequence is 12 residues long. The germline V gene has CDR1 SNHLY and CDR2 FYNNEI. Here the CDR3 DNA reads TGTGCCAGCACCGGGACTATTTACGAGCAGTACTTC. Encoded protein: CASTGTIYEQYF.

The chain joins TRBV4-3 to TRBJ2-7; 8 nucleotides line up with TRBD1. The V segment lost 1 base and the J segment 6 bases; nucleotides outside the gene matches: 8. The CDR3 sequence is 15 residues long. Germline CDR1 reads LGHNA; CDR2 reads YSLEER. The CDR3 region is CASSQVWQGAVEQYF. CDR3 sequence (DNA): TGCGCCAGCAGCCAAGTCTGGCAGGGGGCGGTCGAGCAGTACTTC.

V and J are TRBV16 and TRBJ2-7; D remains ambiguous. This CDR3 has 14 amino acids. V was trimmed by 3 bases and J by 2 bases, leaving 11 bases between them. Germline V lookup: CDR1 KGHSY, CDR2 FQNENV. DNA for the CDR3: TGTGCCAGCAGCCAGTCGGTACGGACCTACGAGCAGTACTTC. Encoded protein: CASSQSVRTYEQYF. The full variable domain, with the rest looked up from reference TRBV16 and TRBJ2-7, is GEEVAQTPKHLVRGEGQKAKLYCAPIKGHSYVFWYQQVLKNEFKFLISFQNENVFDETGMPKERFSAKCLPNSPCSLEIQATKLEDSAVYFCASSQSVRTYEQYFGPGTRLTVT.

V gene TRBV7-8 combines with J gene TRBJ2-7; D tentatively fits TRBD1 or TRBD2 (5 bases each). Germline-derived CDR1 and CDR2 are SGHVS and FQNEAQ. Trimming stripped 3 bases from V and 0 bases from J, with 12 bases between. CDR3 length equals 15 residues. This chain's CDR3 is CASSLGEESSYEQYF. DNA of the CDR3: TGTGCCAGCAGCTTGGGGGAAGAGAGCTCCTACGAGCAGTACTTC.

The rearrangement joins TRBV12-3 or TRBV12-4 to TRBJ2-3; D not certain. The CDR3 consists of 14 residues. V was pared by 5 bases and J by 3 bases, with 12 bases between. The chain's CDR3 is CASSENGETDTQYF. DNA of the CDR3: TGTGCCAGCAGTGAGAACGGTGAAACAGATACGCAGTATTTT.

This chain links TRBV6-1 with TRBJ1-2; D gene ambiguous. V was pared by 2 bases and J by 2 bases, with 9 bases between. The germline gives CDR1 MNHNS, CDR2 SASEGT. CDR3 length: 14 residues. Here the CDR3 DNA reads TGTGCCAGCAGTGAATTTCAGAGAAACTATGGCTACACCTTC. Translating gives CASSEFQRNYGYTF.

The chain combines TRBV20-1 with TRBJ2-1; D gene uncertain. Deletions cut 0 bases from V and 8 bases from J, with 17 bases between. The germline V gene has CDR1 DFQATT and CDR2 SNEGSKA (reference sequence). The CDR3 has 15 amino acids. In DNA form, the CDR3 reads TGCAGTGCTAGAGACTATTCCCCTACCGCCGATGAGCAGTTCTTC. It is translated as CSARDYSPTADEQFF.

The genes are TRBV29-1 and TRBJ2-1, with D possibly matching TRBD2 (5 bases). Between the trimmed V and J ends, which lost 5 bases and 2 bases, there was a span of 10 bases. The CDR3 runs 13 residues. Germline assignment: CDR1 SQVTM and CDR2 ANQGSEA. The CDR3 region is CSVPGNPYNEQFF. DNA of the CDR3: TGCAGCGTTCCCGGGAACCCCTACAATGAGCAGTTCTTC.

The chain combines TRBV25-1 with TRBJ1-1, with TRBD1 as a possible D gene (5 bases). The CDR3 runs to 14 residues. Looked up from germline, CDR1 is MGHDK and CDR2 is SYGVNS. The germline V and J ends were trimmed by 0 bases and 6 bases, with 11 bases remaining between them. CDR3 amino acids: CASSEYRQGSEAFF. CDR3 nucleotides: TGTGCCAGCAGTGAATATAGGCAGGGCTCTGAAGCTTTCTTT.

This clonotype has only a few counts. This chain links TRBV7-9 with TRBJ1-2; TRBD1 agrees at 10 bases. Looked up from germline, CDR1 is SEHNR and CDR2 is FQNEAQ (reference sequence). This CDR3 comprises 14 residues. V was clipped by 0 bases and J by 6 bases; unmatched bases: 1. CDR3 nucleotides: TGTGCCAGCAGCTTAGCGACAGGGGGCGATGGCTACACCTTC. Residues: CASSLATGGDGYTF.

The chain carries TRBV2 and TRBJ2-1; TRBD1 aligns across 10 bases. The CDR3 length is 15 residues. The V segment lost 6 bases and the J segment 1 base; nucleotides outside the gene matches: 3. Germline V gives CDR1 SNHLY, CDR2 FYNNEI. DNA for the CDR3: TGTGCCAGCAGCTGGGACAGGGGTTCCTACAATGAGCAGTTCTTC. Protein sequence: CASSWDRGSYNEQFF. The whole variable domain, remainder taken from reference TRBV2 and TRBJ2-1, is EPEVTQTPSHQVTQMGQEVILRCVPISNHLYFYWYRQILGQKVEFLVSFYNNEISEKSEIFDDQFSVERPDGSNFTLKIRSTKLEDSAMYFCASSWDRGSYNEQFFGPGTRLTVL.

The table lists this clonotype with many counts. The chain combines TRBV27 with TRBJ2-7, with TRBD2 as a possible D gene (6 bases). There are 15 residues in the CDR3. Germline CDR1 and CDR2: MNHEY and SMNVEV (reference sequence). V was cut by 2 bases and J by 2 bases, with 13 bases left in between. For the CDR3, the DNA is TGTGCCAGCAGTTTACGGCGGGATAGGGCCTACGAGCAGTACTTC. The encoded protein is CASSLRRDRAYEQYF.

The V gene is TRBV27, the J gene TRBJ1-2; D unresolved. CDR1 and CDR2 (germline): MNHEY, SMNVEV (reference sequence). V was clipped by 5 bases and J by 4 bases, with 14 bases between them. This CDR3 is 14 amino acids long. For the CDR3, the DNA is TGTGCCAGCAGTCCTACGTTTAAGGTCTATGGCTACACCTTC. It codes for CASSPTFKVYGYTF.

This rearrangement joins TRBV4-1 to TRBJ2-3, with TRBD1 matching over 7 bases. The trim removed 0 bases at V and 7 bases at J, leaving 7 bases unmatched. Germline V gene lookup returns CDR1 MGHRA and CDR2 YSYEKL. The CDR3 extends over 15 amino acids. CDR3 protein: CASSQEGTAVNTQYF. CDR3 coding DNA: TGCGCCAGCAGCCAAGAAGGGACAGCAGTTAATACGCAGTATTTT.

The J gene is TRBJ2-3, the V gene TRBV25-1; 9 nucleotides align to TRBD1. From germline, CDR1 is MGHDK and CDR2 SYGVNS. The CDR3 has 17 amino acids. The trim removed 4 bases at V and 2 bases at J, leaving 10 bases unmatched. CDR3 nucleotides: TGTGCCAGCAGTGCCGACCGGGACAGGGATTTCACAGATACGCAGTATTTT. The encoded protein is CASSADRDRDFTDTQYF.

V and J are TRBV29-1 and TRBJ2-5, with D uncertain. This CDR3 has 13 residues. The germline gives CDR1 SQVTM, CDR2 ANQGSEA. The germline V and J ends were trimmed by 3 bases and 3 bases, with 11 bases remaining between them. The CDR3 DNA sequence: TGCAGCGTTGATGGGTCAGCTGAAGAGACCCAGTACTTC. Its protein product is CSVDGSAEETQYF. The entire variable domain, with the rest obtained from reference TRBV29-1 and TRBJ2-5, is as follows: SAVISQKPSRDICQRGTSLTIQCQVDSQVTMMFWYRQQPGQSLTLIATANQGSEATYESGFVIDKFPISRPNLTFSTLTVSNMSPEDSSIYLCSVDGSAEETQYFGPGTRLLVL.

This clonotype was detected only a few times. V and J are TRBV12-3 or TRBV12-4 and TRBJ2-6, with D perhaps matching TRBD2 (5 bases). The V gene lost 6 bases and the J gene lost 1 base, with 10 bases spanning the gap. CDR3 length equals 15 residues. The CDR3 region is CASSHGLSGANVLTF. CDR3 DNA: TGTGCCAGCAGCCACGGACTGTCTGGGGCCAACGTCCTGACTTTC.

This clonotype showed up just a few times. The V and J genes are TRBV7-2 and TRBJ2-3, with 8 bases identical to TRBD2. V was clipped by 6 bases and J by 2 bases; unmatched bases: 7. CDR3 length equals 15 residues. The germline gives CDR1 SGHTA, CDR2 FQGNSA. Here the CDR3 DNA reads TGTGCCAGCAGGCCCGGACTAGCCAACACAGATACGCAGTATTTT. Protein product: CASRPGLANTDTQYF.

The chain has TRBV29-1 and TRBJ2-1; perhaps D is TRBD1 or TRBD2 (5 bases each). Per germline, CDR1 SQVTM and CDR2 ANQGSEA. CDR3 size: 15 residues. For the CDR3, the DNA is TGCAGTGCCCCCTTGAGGGGTTCGGAATACAATGAGCAGTTCTTC. Its protein product is CSAPLRGSEYNEQFF.

CDR3 nucleotides: TGTGCCAGCAGCTTAGGAGGAGGGGGCGAAAAAAACATTCAGTACTTC. Amino acid sequence: CASSLGGGGEKNIQYF. The chain combines TRBV7-9 with TRBJ2-4; possibly TRBD1 for D (7 bases). The CDR3 extends over 16 amino acids. Germline CDR1 SEHNR, CDR2 FQNEAQ (reference sequence). V lost 1 base, J lost 4 bases, and 14 bases lay in between.

The gene calls are TRBV4-2 and TRBJ2-7; D may be TRBD2 (7 bases). The DNA matches TRBJ2-5 better at its end, which makes the J call doubtful. The CDR3 contains 16 residues. Germline V gives CDR1 LGHNA, CDR2 YNFKEQ. CDR3 region: CASSLTTGGLRETQYF. DNA for the CDR3: TGTGCCAGCAGCCTTACCACGGGGGGCCTCCGGGAGACCCAGTACTTC.